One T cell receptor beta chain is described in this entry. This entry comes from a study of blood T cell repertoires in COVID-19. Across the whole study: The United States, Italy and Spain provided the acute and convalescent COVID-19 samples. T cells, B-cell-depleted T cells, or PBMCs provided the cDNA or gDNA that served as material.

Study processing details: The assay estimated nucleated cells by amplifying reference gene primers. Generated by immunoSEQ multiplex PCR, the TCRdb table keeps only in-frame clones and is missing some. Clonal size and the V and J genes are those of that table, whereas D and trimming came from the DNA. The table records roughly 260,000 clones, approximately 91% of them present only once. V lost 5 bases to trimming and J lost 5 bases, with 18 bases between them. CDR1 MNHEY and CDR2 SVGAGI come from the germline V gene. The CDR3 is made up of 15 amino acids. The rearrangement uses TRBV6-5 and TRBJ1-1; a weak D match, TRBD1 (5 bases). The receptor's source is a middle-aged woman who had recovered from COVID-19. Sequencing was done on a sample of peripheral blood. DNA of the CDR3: TGTGCCAGCAGTAAACAAGGGGTAGGGAGGACTGAAGCTTTCTTT. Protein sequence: CASSKQGVGRTEAFF.